This paragraph reports one TCR beta chain. Which antigen it targets is not known. The sample holds no much larger clone one base away, and base qualities are not on file. CDR1 and CDR2 (PRHDT, FYEKMQ) derive from the germline V gene (reference sequence). V gives up 5 bases and J gives up 8 bases, and the segment between their germline ends measures 19 bases. There are 15 amino acids in the CDR3, from cysteine to phenylalanine inclusive. The retained sequence is limited to the CDR3, 45 bases, with the frame set at the first base. This entry belongs to a study of blood T cell repertoires in COVID-19 (TCRdb year 2020). Describing the broader study: Samples covering the acute and convalescent phases of COVID-19 were provided by collaborators in the United States, Italy and Spain. Samples came from the ongoing ImmuneRACE study (first 160 participants) plus 1,254 subjects from 6 global collaborators. The dataset comprised deeply sampled blood TCRbeta repertoires from subjects exposed to, actively infected with, or recovered from COVID-19. The prospective study material was composed of cDNA or gDNA derived from T cells, B-cell-depleted T cells, or PBMCs. A freely available public database, intended as a resource for researchers studying the immune response to SARS-CoV-2, is where the repertoires were released. Where HLA class I and class II types were available, the types were taken from metadata supplied by the sample provider, not from assay-based typing. Sample metadata almost always included a de-identified subject ID, COVID-19 status, age in years and sex. Findings and caveats that apply to the study as a whole: The quantity of clinical and demographic metadata differed by source and by participant and was supplied without curation.

The collaborating institutions used their own protocols to collect whole blood in K2EDTA tubes. For TCRbeta analysis, collaborator samples were shipped as frozen whole blood, as isolated PBMCs, or as DNA extracted from either sample type. TCRbeta CDR3 regions were amplified from genomic DNA by means of the immunoSEQ Assay, a bias-controlled multiplex PCR. The authors' analysis ran thus. The number of nucleated cells in each sample was estimated by amplification of reference gene primers within the assay. To quantify the absolute abundance of each unique TCRbeta CDR3 rearrangement, sequence reads were collapsed and filtered. For each sample, productive Simpson clonality was calculated as the square root of Simpson's diversity index across productive rearrangements. The source is immuneACCESS, and TCRdb retained only in-frame sequences with V and J called. Part of the clones is not carried over; for the studies checked, unresolved V genes explain less than half of this, and the remainder is unexplained. D and trimming were read from the DNA, whereas the V and J calls and clone size are those reported in that table. Counted in this sample were some 380,000 clones; around 91% of them appeared once. The top ten constitute around 6.3% of the sample.

The sequence links TRBV13 to TRBJ1-3; D gene: possibly TRBD1, on 6 matching bases. The sample taken for sequencing was peripheral blood. This sequence was found in a man younger than 35 with active or convalescent COVID-19. For the CDR3, the sequence is CASSGKRMGAYTIYF. In nucleotide form, the sequence is TGTGCCAGCAGCGGGAAGCGGATGGGGGCATACACCATATATTTT.